A single sample gave rise to the 24 T cell receptor beta chains below, sequenced in a study of molecular identifiers for immune sequencing clone quantification. TCRdb independently ran MiXCR on the PCR reads; one entry per CDR3 protein. The table has some 580,000 distinct CDR3 sequences, less than 30% seen once. Sequencing was done on a sample of naive CD8+ T cells from blood, with Jurkat cell RNA spiked in. Subset noted: FACS-sorted CD8+CD4-CCR7+CD45RA+ naive T cells. Receptor source: a human donor in good health. Some libraries in this study had Jurkat cell RNA spiked in.

This clonotype was observed a few times. This may arise from a read error, as a much more abundant clone is one base away. This CDR3 is CASSPRDGPSNEQYF. Here the CDR3 DNA reads TGTGCCAGCAGTCCCCGGGACGGACCCTCCAACGAGCAGTACTTC. The J gene is TRBJ2-7, the V gene TRBV27; D could derive from TRBD1 or TRBD2 (5 bases each). The CDR3 is 15 residues long. Germline values: CDR1 MNHEY, CDR2 SMNVEV (reference sequence).

This clonotype occurred many times. The chain is built from TRBV28 and TRBJ2-7; perhaps TRBD1 as D (5 bases). V lost 4 bases to trimming and J lost 0 bases, with 13 bases between them. CDR1 MDHEN and CDR2 SYDVKM come from the germline V gene. The CDR3 is 15 amino acids. The CDR3 bases are TGTGCCAGCAGTTCGACAGACAGCTACTCCTACGAGCAGTACTTC. Encoded protein: CASSSTDSYSYEQYF.

This clonotype was counted a few times. The CDR3 spells CASSVDGGSSYEQYF. The CDR3 nucleotides are TGTGCCAGCAGCGTAGACGGGGGAAGCTCCTACGAGCAGTACTTC. The chain links TRBV9 to TRBJ2-7, with D perhaps matching TRBD2 (6 bases). The CDR3 runs 15 residues. Germline lookup yields CDR1 SGDLS and CDR2 YYNGEE. V was clipped by 0 bases and J by 0 bases, with 10 bases between them.

This clonotype was seen repeatedly, ten times or more. The chain links TRBV7-8 to TRBJ2-5; 8 nucleotides match TRBD1. This CDR3 region has 15 residues. J was trimmed by 1 base and V by 11 bases; bases with no gene match: 12. Germline values: CDR1 SGHVS, CDR2 FQNEAQ. The DNA of the CDR3 is TGTGCCTCTAGTTGGGCAGGGGGCTTCCAAGAGACCCAGTACTTC. The encoded protein is CASSWAGGFQETQYF.

Comment on this clonotype: Sequence at one end of the junction differs from germline and may be a read error. The V and J genes are TRBV7-9 and TRBJ2-3; unclear D gene. The CDR3 is made up of 16 amino acids. The germline gives CDR1 SEHNR, CDR2 FQNEAQ (reference sequence). The CDR3 DNA follows: TGTGCCAGCAGCTTAGATGTGGACCTGCGTGGAGATGCGCAGTATTTT. It yields the protein CASSLDVDLRGDAQYF.

The rearrangement joins TRBV11-2 to TRBJ2-1; 13 bases match TRBD2. CDR3 length: 16 amino acids. With V trimmed by 5 bases and J by 5 bases, 6 bases remained unmatched. The V gene's germline CDR1 is SGHAT and CDR2 FQNNGV. The chain's CDR3 is CASSHTGLAGDNEQFF. The CDR3 DNA is TGTGCCAGCAGCCATACCGGACTAGCGGGGGACAATGAGCAGTTCTTC.

The chain couples TRBV27 to TRBJ2-3; D not resolved. The CDR3 contains 17 residues. The V gene lost 2 bases and the J gene lost 2 bases, with 17 bases spanning the gap. CDR1 is MNHEY and CDR2 is SMNVEV in the germline V gene (reference sequence). CDR3 region: CASSLRVGGVATDTQYF. CDR3 in DNA: TGTGCCAGCAGTTTAAGGGTAGGCGGAGTAGCCACAGATACGCAGTATTTT.

The V and J genes are TRBV20-1 and TRBJ2-3; D is unresolved. This CDR3 has 16 residues. CDR1 DFQATT and CDR2 SNEGSKA come from the germline V gene (reference sequence). Trimming removed 0 bases from V and 5 bases from J, with 18 bases in between. CDR3 DNA sequence: TGCAGTGCTAGAGATCGTGAGGATACCCTTAGAGATACGCAGTATTTT. It encodes CSARDREDTLRDTQYF.

This clonotype occurred a few times. The rearrangement uses TRBV5-1 and TRBJ2-7; D remains ambiguous. The CDR3 covers 14 residues. V lost 0 bases, J lost 0 bases, and 7 bases lay in between. Germline-derived CDR1 and CDR2 are SGHRS and YFSETQ. The CDR3 DNA sequence: TGCGCCAGCAGCTTGGGGGTAAACTCCTACGAGCAGTACTTC. This gives the protein CASSLGVNSYEQYF.

This clonotype appeared many times. This sequence joins TRBV29-1 and TRBJ2-7; maybe TRBD2 (5 bases). With 3 bases removed from V and 0 bases from J, the gap between germline ends came to 9 bases. The CDR3 has 13 residues. Germline values: CDR1 SQVTM, CDR2 ANQGSEA. The CDR3 DNA follows: TGCAGCGTTGATACGGGGAGCTCCTACGAGCAGTACTTC. Its protein product is CSVDTGSSYEQYF.

There are a few counts of this clonotype. V usage is TRBV27 and J usage is TRBJ2-7, with D unresolved. V was shortened by 5 bases and J by 7 bases, with 24 bases between the two germline ends. The CDR3 has 16 residues. The germline CDR1 and CDR2 sequences are MNHEY and SMNVEV (reference sequence). This chain's CDR3 is CASSPPSLGILREQYF. The CDR3 bases are TGTGCCAGCAGTCCTCCATCCTTGGGGATTCTTCGGGAGCAGTACTTC.

This clonotype has more than one count but fewer than ten. The chain recombines TRBV12-3 or TRBV12-4 with TRBJ2-1; D might be TRBD1 (6 bases). The CDR3 runs 16 residues. The ends were cut back, 5 bases at V and 0 bases at J, with 14 bases in the middle. CDR3 amino acids: CASSDRQVSSYNEQFF. The CDR3 DNA follows: TGTGCCAGCAGTGACCGACAGGTGAGCTCCTACAATGAGCAGTTCTTC.

The V and J genes are TRBV27 and TRBJ2-7; D is tentatively TRBD1 or TRBD2 (5 bases each). Germline CDR1 reads MNHEY; CDR2 reads SMNVEV (reference sequence). The CDR3 is 15 residues long. The V and J ends lost 3 bases and 4 bases respectively, with 16 bases between them. CDR3 nucleotides: TGTGCCAGCAGTTTCGAGAGGGCAGGGTCTTACGAGCAGTACTTC. Its protein product is CASSFERAGSYEQYF.

This chain uses TRBV4-1 with TRBJ2-2; no definite D call. Germline V gene sequence: CDR1 MGHRA, CDR2 YSYEKL. The CDR3 has 17 residues. Between the trimmed V and J ends, which lost 5 bases and 0 bases, there was a span of 16 bases. CDR3 region: CASSSHTQLTNTGELFF. The CDR3 nucleotides are TGCGCCAGCAGCAGCCACACCCAGCTAACGAACACCGGGGAGCTGTTTTTT.

This clonotype occurred a few times. The chain recombines TRBV6-5 with TRBJ1-2; a weak D match, TRBD1 (6 bases). Germline V lookup: CDR1 MNHEY, CDR2 SVGAGI. V was trimmed by 8 bases and J by 2 bases, leaving 15 bases between them. There are 14 residues in the CDR3. Here the CDR3 DNA reads TGTGCCAGCTTTGGGGCTGGGGGCAACTATGGCTACACCTTC. Translation gives CASFGAGGNYGYTF.

In this sample, this clonotype turned up a few times. This chain links TRBV19 with TRBJ2-6, with a weak D call TRBD2 (6 bases). In germline, CDR1 is LNHDA, CDR2 SQIVND (reference sequence). V was pared by 6 bases and J by 1 base, with 7 bases between. The CDR3 is 14 residues long. The CDR3 reads CASSRGSGANVLTF. For the CDR3, the DNA is TGTGCCAGTAGCCGGGGGTCTGGGGCCAACGTCCTGACTTTC.

This clonotype occurred many times. This CDR3 reads CANLCPNRDWADTQYF. CDR3 bases: TGTGCCAACCTTTGCCCTAACCGGGACTGGGCGGATACGCAGTATTTT. V is TRBV6-4 and J is TRBJ2-3; tentative D call: TRBD2 (6 bases). CDR3 size: 16 residues. Germline V gene sequence: CDR1 MRHNA, CDR2 SNTAGT. V dropped 10 bases and J dropped 6 bases, with 26 bases sitting between them.

This clonotype was detected a few times. The chain uses TRBV7-2 and TRBJ2-1, with a possible D match to TRBD2 (7 bases). Deletions cut 5 bases from V and 5 bases from J, with 19 bases between. The CDR3 extends over 16 amino acids. The germline gives CDR1 SGHTA, CDR2 FQGNSA. The chain's CDR3 is CASSPGVGGVDNEQFF. The CDR3 coding sequence is TGTGCCAGCAGCCCAGGGGTGGGAGGGGTGGACAATGAGCAGTTCTTC.

This clonotype was picked up a small number of times. J is TRBJ2-7 and V is TRBV30, with unresolved D. Trimming stripped 0 bases from V and 4 bases from J, with 13 bases between. This CDR3 has 14 residues. Germline CDR1 is GTSNPN and CDR2 is SVGIG (reference sequence). The chain's CDR3 is CAWSVPGSAYEQYF. Here the CDR3 DNA reads TGTGCCTGGAGTGTACCCGGGTCTGCATACGAGCAGTACTTC. The complete variable domain, with remaining parts taken from reference TRBV30 and TRBJ2-7, reads SQTIHQWPATLVQPVGSPLSLECTVEGTSNPNLYWYRQAAGRGLQLLFYSVGIGQISSEVPQNLSASRPQDRQFILSSKKLLLSDSGFYLCAWSVPGSAYEQYFGPGTRLTVT.

A note on this clonotype: A much bigger clone sits one base away, suggesting this may be a read error. This rearrangement joins TRBV4-1 to TRBJ1-1; maybe TRBD1 (6 bases). CDR3 length: 13 amino acids. V gave up 3 bases and J gave up 10 bases, with 15 bases separating them. Germline-derived CDR1 and CDR2 are MGHRA and YSYEKL. The CDR3 sequence is CASSHSGTRGAFF. The CDR3 nucleotides read TGCGCCAGCAGCCATTCGGGGACACGGGGAGCTTTCTTT.

In its sample, this clonotype was seen once. At one of its ends the junction is not consistent with the germline gene, which may arise from a read error. The chain has TRBV5-1 and TRBJ2-3; 12 nucleotides agree with TRBD2. This CDR3 has 17 amino acids. Per germline, CDR1 SGHRS and CDR2 YFSETQ. The CDR3 loop reads CASGLVLAGGSTDTQYF. The DNA for the CDR3 is TGCGCCAGCGGCTTGGTGCTAGCGGGGGGGAGCACAGATACGCAGTATTTT.

This clonotype was observed many times. V usage is TRBV15 and J usage is TRBJ2-2; 7 nucleotides agree with TRBD1. Germline V lookup: CDR1 LNHNV, CDR2 YYDKDF (reference sequence). The J segment lost 2 bases and the V segment lost 5 bases, leaving 5 bases of the junction unmatched. This CDR3 comprises 15 residues. The CDR3, as DNA: TGTGCCACCAGCCCAGGGACAGACAACACCGGGGAGCTGTTTTTT. Its protein is CATSPGTDNTGELFF.

Comments on this clonotype: A much bigger clone sits one base away, suggesting this may be a read error. V usage is TRBV4-1 and J usage is TRBJ1-4; possibly TRBD1 for D (5 bases). The V end lost 1 base, the J end lost 16 bases, and 10 bases lay between the germline ends. Germline values: CDR1 MGHRA, CDR2 YSYEKL. This CDR3 comprises 11 residues. The CDR3 loop reads CASSQAGRPFF. DNA of the CDR3: TGCGCCAGCAGCCAAGCGGGGCGACCGTTTTTT.

The sample holds many counts of this clonotype. The CDR3: CASSLWRGPDTQYF. The CDR3 nucleotides are TGTGCCAGCAGCTTATGGCGGGGCCCAGATACGCAGTATTTT. The genes are TRBV7-9 and TRBJ2-3, with a weak D call TRBD2 (6 bases). Germline V gene data show CDR1 as SEHNR and CDR2 as FQNEAQ (reference sequence). With 2 bases removed from V and 4 bases from J, the gap between germline ends came to 10 bases. The CDR3 is 14 amino acids.